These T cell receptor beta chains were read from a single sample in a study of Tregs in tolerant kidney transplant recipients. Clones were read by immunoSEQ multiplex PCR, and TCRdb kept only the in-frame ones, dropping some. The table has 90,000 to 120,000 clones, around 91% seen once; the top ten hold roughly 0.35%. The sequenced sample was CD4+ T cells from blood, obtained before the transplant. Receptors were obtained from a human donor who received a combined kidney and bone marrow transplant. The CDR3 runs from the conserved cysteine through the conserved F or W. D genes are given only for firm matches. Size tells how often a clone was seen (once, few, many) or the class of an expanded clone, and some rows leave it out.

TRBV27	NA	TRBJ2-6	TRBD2	CASSSGTSGRFSGANVLTF	TGTGCCAGCAGTTCCGGGACTAGCGGGAGGTTCTCTGGGGCCAACGTCCTGACTTTC
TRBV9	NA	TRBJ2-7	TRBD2	CASSVDSGVSSYEQYF	TGTGCCAGCAGCGTAGATAGCGGGGTGAGCTCCTACGAGCAGTACTTC
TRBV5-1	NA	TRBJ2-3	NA	CASSLAPQTDTQYF	TGCGCCAGCAGCTTGGCCCCACAAACAGATACGCAGTATTTT
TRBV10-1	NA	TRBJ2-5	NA	CASGPGGETQYF	TGCGCCAGTGGTCCCGGGGGAGAGACCCAGTACTTC
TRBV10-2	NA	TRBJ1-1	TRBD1	CASSSGQVNTEAFF	TGCGCCAGCAGCTCGGGACAGGTGAACACTGAAGCTTTCTTT
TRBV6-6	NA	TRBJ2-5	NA	CASIDRARGTETQYF	TGTGCCAGCATTGATCGGGCCCGGGGGACAGAGACCCAGTACTTC
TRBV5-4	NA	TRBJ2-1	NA	CASSPSPFGSSNEQFF	TGTGCCAGCAGCCCCTCCCCCTTCGGGAGTTCTAATGAGCAGTTCTTC
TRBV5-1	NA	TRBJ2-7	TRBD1	CASSLEGQGRGYEQYF	TGCGCCAGCAGCTTGGAGGGACAGGGAAGGGGCTACGAGCAGTACTTC
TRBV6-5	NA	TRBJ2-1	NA	CASRNAGEQFF	TGTGCCAGCAGAAACGCGGGTGAGCAGTTCTTC
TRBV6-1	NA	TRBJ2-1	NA	CASSAQTGSYNEQFF	TGTGCCAGCAGTGCCCAGACAGGCTCCTACAATGAGCAGTTCTTC
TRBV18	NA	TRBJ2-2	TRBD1	CASSPRTGTNTGELFF	TGTGCCAGCTCACCACGGACAGGGACGAACACCGGGGAGCTGTTTTTT
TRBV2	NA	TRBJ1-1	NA	CASSRGFNTEAFF	TGTGCCAGCTCGCGGGGGTTTAACACTGAAGCTTTCTTT
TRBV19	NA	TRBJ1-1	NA	CASSMEGNTEAFF	TGTGCCAGTAGTATGGAGGGGAACACTGAAGCTTTCTTT
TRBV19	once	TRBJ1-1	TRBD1	CASRGTGLNTEAFF	TGTGCCAGTAGGGGGACAGGGCTGAACACTGAAGCTTTCTTT
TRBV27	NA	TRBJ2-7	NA	CASSLSGSYSYEQYF	TGTGCCAGCAGTTTATCGGGTAGTTACAGCTACGAGCAGTACTTC
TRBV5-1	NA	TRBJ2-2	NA	CASNLGEAGELFF	TGCGCCAGCAACCTAGGGGAGGCCGGGGAGCTGTTTTTT
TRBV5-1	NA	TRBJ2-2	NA	CASSLLASANTGELFF	TGCGCCAGCAGCTTGTTGGCCAGCGCGAACACCGGGGAGCTGTTTTTT
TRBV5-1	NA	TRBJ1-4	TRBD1	CASSLGTASNEKLFF	TGCGCCAGCAGCCTCGGGACAGCCTCTAATGAAAAACTGTTTTTT
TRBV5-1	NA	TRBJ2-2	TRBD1	CASSPTGSRTGELFF	TGCGCCAGCAGCCCGACAGGGAGTCGGACCGGGGAGCTGTTTTTT
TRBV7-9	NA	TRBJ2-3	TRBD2	CASSFGLAGAADTQYF	TGTGCCAGCAGCTTCGGACTAGCGGGAGCTGCAGATACGCAGTATTTT
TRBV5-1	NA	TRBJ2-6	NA	CASSSIGSGANVLTF	TGCGCCAGCAGCTCCATCGGCTCTGGGGCCAACGTCCTGACTTTC
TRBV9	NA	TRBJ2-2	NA	CASTSGRNTGELFF	TGTGCCAGCACTTCCGGGAGGAACACCGGGGAGCTGTTTTTT
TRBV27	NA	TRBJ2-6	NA	CASSADYFSGANVLTF	TGTGCCAGCAGCGCCGACTATTTCTCTGGGGCCAACGTCCTGACTTTC
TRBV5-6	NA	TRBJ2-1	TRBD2	CASSSQPSGSVNEQFF	TGTGCCAGCAGCTCACAGCCTAGCGGGAGCGTTAATGAGCAGTTCTTC
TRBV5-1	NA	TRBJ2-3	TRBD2	CASSLGSSGGTDTQYF	TGCGCCAGCAGCTTGGGGTCTAGCGGGGGTACAGATACGCAGTATTTT
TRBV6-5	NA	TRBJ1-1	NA	CASSRGREEEAFF	TGTGCCAGCAGTCGTGGTCGGGAGGAGGAAGCTTTCTTT
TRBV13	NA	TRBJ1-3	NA	CASSLLGVGNTIYF	TGTGCCAGCAGCTTGTTAGGGGTTGGAAACACCATATATTTT
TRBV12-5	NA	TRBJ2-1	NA	CASGPDTGNEQFF	TGTGCTAGTGGTCCTGATACAGGTAATGAGCAGTTCTTC
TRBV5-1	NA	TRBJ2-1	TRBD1	CASSLGTGAYNEQFF	TGCGCCAGCAGCTTAGGGACAGGGGCCTACAATGAGCAGTTCTTC
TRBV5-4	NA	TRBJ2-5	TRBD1	CASSRTGEEETQYF	TGTGCCAGCAGCCGGACAGGGGAGGAGGAGACCCAGTACTTC
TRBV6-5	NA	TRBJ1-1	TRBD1	CASSYSNRGDTEAFF	TGTGCCAGCAGTTACTCGAACAGGGGGGACACTGAAGCTTTCTTT
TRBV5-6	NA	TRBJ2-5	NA	CASSTSLGETQYF	TGTGCCAGCAGCACCTCGCTAGGCGAGACCCAGTACTTC
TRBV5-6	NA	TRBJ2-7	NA	CASILGQGRGEQYF	TGTGCCAGCATCCTGGGGCAGGGGAGGGGCGAGCAGTACTTC
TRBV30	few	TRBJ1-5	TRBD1	CAWSVGDRVNQPQHF	TGTGCCTGGAGTGTAGGTGACAGGGTCAATCAGCCCCAGCATTTT
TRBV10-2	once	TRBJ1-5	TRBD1	CASGQGVLQPQHF	TGCGCCAGCGGACAGGGGGTTCTTCAGCCCCAGCATTTT
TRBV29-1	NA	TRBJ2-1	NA	CSVAGGNNEQFF	TGCAGCGTTGCGGGGGGCAACAATGAGCAGTTCTTC
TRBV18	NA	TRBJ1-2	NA	CASSPGVSYGYTF	TGTGCCAGCTCACCCGGAGTGTCCTATGGCTACACCTTC
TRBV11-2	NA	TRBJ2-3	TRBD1	CASSLRDREGDTQYF	TGTGCCAGCAGCCTCCGGGACAGGGAGGGAGATACGCAGTATTTT
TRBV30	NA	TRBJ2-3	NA	CAWSAGTPDTQYF	TGTGCCTGGAGTGCAGGGACACCTGATACGCAGTATTTT
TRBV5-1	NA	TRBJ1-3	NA	CASSSGNKPSGNTIYF	TGCGCCAGCAGTTCAGGGAATAAACCCTCTGGAAACACCATATATTTT
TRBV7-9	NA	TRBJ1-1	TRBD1	CASSPWPTGADTEAFF	TGTGCCAGCAGCCCCTGGCCCACAGGGGCTGACACTGAAGCTTTCTTT
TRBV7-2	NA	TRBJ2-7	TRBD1	CASSWTGTGSYEQYF	TGTGCCAGCAGCTGGACCGGGACAGGGTCGTACGAGCAGTACTTC
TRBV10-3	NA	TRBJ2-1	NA	CAISERGYNEQFF	TGTGCCATCAGTGAGCGGGGTTACAATGAGCAGTTCTTC
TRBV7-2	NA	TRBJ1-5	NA	CASSLRPTDSNQPQHF	TGTGCCAGCAGCTTAAGGCCCACAGATAGCAATCAGCCCCAGCATTTT
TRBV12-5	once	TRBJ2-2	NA	CASGLGATTGELFF	TGTGCTAGTGGTTTGGGGGCTACGACCGGGGAGCTGTTTTTT
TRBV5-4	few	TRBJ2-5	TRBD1	CASSWDRGGETQYF	TGTGCCAGCAGCTGGGACAGGGGGGGAGAGACCCAGTACTTC
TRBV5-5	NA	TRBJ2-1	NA	CASSLDSQSYNEQFF	TGTGCCAGCAGCCTCGACAGCCAATCCTACAATGAGCAGTTCTTC
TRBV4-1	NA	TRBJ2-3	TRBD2	CASSHPLSGGGTDTQYF	TGCGCCAGCAGCCATCCCCTCAGCGGGGGGGGCACAGATACGCAGTATTTT
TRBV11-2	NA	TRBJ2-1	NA	CASSFASSYNEQFF	TGTGCCAGCAGCTTTGCTAGCTCCTACAATGAGCAGTTCTTC
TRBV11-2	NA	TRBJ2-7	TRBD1	CASSSRDRGLYEQYF	TGTGCCAGCAGCTCCCGGGACAGGGGGCTTTACGAGCAGTACTTC
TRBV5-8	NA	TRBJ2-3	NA	CASSSSPAGTDTQYF	TGTGCCAGCAGCTCCTCTCCCGCAGGGACAGATACGCAGTATTTT
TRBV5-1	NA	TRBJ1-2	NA	CASSDTSTAGYGYTF	TGCGCCAGCAGCGACACTAGCACTGCAGGGTATGGCTACACCTTC
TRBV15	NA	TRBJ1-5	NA	CATSREVWAGAGQPQHF	TGTGCCACCAGCAGAGAAGTGTGGGCAGGGGCCGGTCAGCCCCAGCATTTT
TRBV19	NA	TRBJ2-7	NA	CASTRSKSSYEQYF	TGTGCCAGTACCCGCTCGAAGAGCTCCTACGAGCAGTACTTC
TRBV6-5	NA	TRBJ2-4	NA	CASSLTAPGNIQYF	TGTGCCAGCAGTCTTACCGCTCCGGGGAACATTCAGTACTTC